The TCR beta chain described here comes from a study of cytomegalovirus exposure and HLA in healthy donors. About the research overall: As released early, the data held around 80 million unique TCRs from HLA-typed donors.

Study-level results: Serostatus for CMV was the only available immune exposure information. Productive status was seen about 87% or about 30% of the time for most TCR beta V segments in an earlier analysis.

The PCR was carried out with 60 Vbeta primers and 13 Jbeta primers. Libraries were prepared by immunoSEQ multiplex PCR; TCRdb keeps only in-frame clonotypes and omits some of them. The table lists some 120,000 clones, 74% of them singletons. About this clone itself: Its antigen is unknown.

Per germline, CDR1 SGHTA and CDR2 FQGNSA. There are 16 residues in the CDR3. Germline trimming cut 2 bases from V and 4 bases from J; bases unmatched to any gene: 8. Sequencing was carried out using PBMCs. This receptor was identified in a woman aged 50 to 60 in good health and CMV-seropositive. The rearrangement links TRBV7-2 to TRBJ2-3, with 8 bases aligning to TRBD2. CDR3 sequence: CASSLTVAGLADTQYF. CDR3 DNA sequence: TGTGCCAGCAGCTTAACAGTAGCGGGGTTGGCAGATACGCAGTATTTT.